This T cell receptor beta chain was identified in a study of Ad26.COV2.S vaccination and SARS-CoV-2 variants. Overall study findings and caveats: Reportedly, spike-specific CD8+ and CD4+ T cell responses achieved substantial breadth once vaccination had taken place. Comparable non-spike TCR breadth was observed in vaccine and placebo recipients.

TCRdb's table, derived via immunoSEQ multiplex PCR, lists solely in-frame clones and lacks some. The data hold 46,000 or so clones, with roughly 84% observed a single time. With regard to this clone: The target antigen is unknown.

The ends were cut back, 7 bases at V and 2 bases at J, with 16 bases in the middle. Germline V CDR1 and CDR2: SNHLY, FYNNEI. This CDR3 is 15 amino acids long. This sequence originates from a human donor who had recovered from COVID-19. The J gene is TRBJ2-3, the V gene TRBV2, with D possibly being TRBD2 (5 bases). Sequenced here: peripheral blood, sampled after recovery from COVID-19. CDR3 residues: CASTTTKLSTDTQYF. DNA for the CDR3: TGTGCCAGCACGACGACTAAACTCTCCACAGATACGCAGTATTTT.